This T cell receptor (beta chain) was sequenced for a study of identical twins. TCRdb called the 5' RACE reads again in MiXCR, with one record for every CDR3 protein. The sample records hundreds of thousands of distinct CDR3 sequences, about 12% being singletons. The V gene lost 5 bases and the J gene lost 4 bases, with 10 bases spanning the gap. This CDR3 has 13 residues. Germline V gene sequence: CDR1 MGHRA, CDR2 YSYEKL. These data also formed part of another study, on yellow fever vaccine responses in identical twins.

This sequence originates from a woman aged 18-35 years in good health. The V and J genes are TRBV4-1 and TRBJ2-3; D gene unclear. Input material: CD8+ T cells sorted from blood. The CDR3 nucleotides read TGCGCCAGCAGCAACCCTATTTCAGATACGCAGTATTTT. Its translation is CASSNPISDTQYF.